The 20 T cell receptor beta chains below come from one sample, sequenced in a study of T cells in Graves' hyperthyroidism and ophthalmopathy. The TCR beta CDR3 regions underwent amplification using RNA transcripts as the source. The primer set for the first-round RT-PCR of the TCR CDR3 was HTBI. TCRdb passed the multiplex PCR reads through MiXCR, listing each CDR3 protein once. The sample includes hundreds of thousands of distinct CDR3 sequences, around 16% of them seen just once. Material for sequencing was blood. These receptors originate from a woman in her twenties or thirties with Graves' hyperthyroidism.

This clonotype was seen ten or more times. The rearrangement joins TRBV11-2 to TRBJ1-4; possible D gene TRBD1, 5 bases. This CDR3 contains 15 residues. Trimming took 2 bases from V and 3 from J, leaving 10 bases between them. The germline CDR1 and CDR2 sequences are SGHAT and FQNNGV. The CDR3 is CASSLWDRANEKLFF. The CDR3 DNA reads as TGTGCCAGCAGCTTATGGGACCGGGCTAATGAAAAACTGTTTTTT.

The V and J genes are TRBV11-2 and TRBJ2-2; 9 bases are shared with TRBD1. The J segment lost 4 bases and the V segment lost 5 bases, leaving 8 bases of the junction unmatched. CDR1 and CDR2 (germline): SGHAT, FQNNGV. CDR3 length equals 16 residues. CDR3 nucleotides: TGTGCCAGCAGCCGGGCGGGACAGGGTATCACCGGGGAGCTGTTTTTT. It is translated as CASSRAGQGITGELFF.

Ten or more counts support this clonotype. CDR3 amino acids: CASSDFMNTEAFF. The CDR3 DNA reads as TGTGCCAGCAGTGATTTCATGAACACTGAAGCTTTCTTT. V usage is TRBV2 and J usage is TRBJ1-1, with D hard to call. Germline V CDR1 and CDR2: SNHLY, FYNNEI. V lost 3 bases, J lost 0 bases, and 5 bases lay in between. The CDR3 loop spans 13 amino acids.

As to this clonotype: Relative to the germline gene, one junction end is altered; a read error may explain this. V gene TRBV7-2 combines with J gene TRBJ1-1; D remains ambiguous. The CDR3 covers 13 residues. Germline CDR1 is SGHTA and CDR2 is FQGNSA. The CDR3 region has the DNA TGTGCCAGTTTCCTAGCCCTGAACACTGAAGCTCTCTTT. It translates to CASFLALNTEALF. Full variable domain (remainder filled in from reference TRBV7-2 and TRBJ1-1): GAGVSQSPSNKVTEKGKDVELRCDPISGHTALYWYRQSLGQGLEFLIYFQGNSAPDKSGLPSDRFSAERTGGSVSTLTIQRTQQEDSAVYLCASFLALNTEALFGQGTRLTVV.

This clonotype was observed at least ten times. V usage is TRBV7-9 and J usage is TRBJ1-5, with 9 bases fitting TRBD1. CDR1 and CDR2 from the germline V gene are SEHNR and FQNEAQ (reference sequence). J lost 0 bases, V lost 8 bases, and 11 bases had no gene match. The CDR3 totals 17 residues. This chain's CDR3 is CASGSGQGLRSNQPQHF. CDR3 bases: TGTGCCAGCGGCAGTGGACAGGGGTTACGTAGCAATCAGCCCCAGCATTTT.

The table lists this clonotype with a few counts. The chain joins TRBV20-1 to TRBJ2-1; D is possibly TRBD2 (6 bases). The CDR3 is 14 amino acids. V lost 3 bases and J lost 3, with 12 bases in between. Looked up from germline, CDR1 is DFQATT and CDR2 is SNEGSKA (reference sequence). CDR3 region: CSASSAGHYNEQFF. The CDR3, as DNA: TGCAGTGCTAGTTCAGCGGGCCACTACAATGAGCAGTTCTTC.

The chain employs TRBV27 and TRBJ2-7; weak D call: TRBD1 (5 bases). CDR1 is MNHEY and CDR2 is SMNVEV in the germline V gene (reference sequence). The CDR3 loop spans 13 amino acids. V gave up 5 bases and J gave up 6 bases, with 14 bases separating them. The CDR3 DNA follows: TGTGCCAGCAGTCGATTACAGGCCTTCGAGCAGTACTTC. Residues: CASSRLQAFEQYF.

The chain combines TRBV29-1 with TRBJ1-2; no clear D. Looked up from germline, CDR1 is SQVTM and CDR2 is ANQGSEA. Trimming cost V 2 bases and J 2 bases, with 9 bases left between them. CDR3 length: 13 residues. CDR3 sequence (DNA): TGCAGCGTTGAACCCATCGACAACTATGGCTACACCTTC. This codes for CSVEPIDNYGYTF. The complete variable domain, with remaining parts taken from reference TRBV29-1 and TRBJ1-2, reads SAVISQKPSRDICQRGTSLTIQCQVDSQVTMMFWYRQQPGQSLTLIATANQGSEATYESGFVIDKFPISRPNLTFSTLTVSNMSPEDSSIYLCSVEPIDNYGYTFGSGTRLTVV.

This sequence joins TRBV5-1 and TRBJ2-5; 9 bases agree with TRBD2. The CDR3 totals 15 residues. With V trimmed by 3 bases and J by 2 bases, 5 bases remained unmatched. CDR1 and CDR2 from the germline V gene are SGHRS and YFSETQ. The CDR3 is CASSSMTSGQETQYF. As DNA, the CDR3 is TGCGCCAGCAGCTCCATGACTAGCGGACAAGAGACCCAGTACTTC.

This chain's CDR3 is CASSYSNNNYGYTF. The CDR3 DNA is TGTGCCAGCAGTTACTCAAACAACAACTATGGCTACACCTTC. The chain employs TRBV6-5 and TRBJ1-2; D not resolved. The CDR3 loop spans 14 amino acids. V was clipped by 0 bases and J by 2 bases, with 7 bases between them. CDR1 and CDR2 (germline): MNHEY, SVGAGI.

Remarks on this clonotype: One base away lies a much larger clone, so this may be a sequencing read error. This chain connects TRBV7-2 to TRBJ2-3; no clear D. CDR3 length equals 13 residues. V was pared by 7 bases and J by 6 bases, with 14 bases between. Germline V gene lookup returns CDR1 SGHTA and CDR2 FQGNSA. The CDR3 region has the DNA TGTGCCAGCAACTTCCTCCGAACTGATACGCAGTATTTT. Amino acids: CASNFLRTDTQYF.

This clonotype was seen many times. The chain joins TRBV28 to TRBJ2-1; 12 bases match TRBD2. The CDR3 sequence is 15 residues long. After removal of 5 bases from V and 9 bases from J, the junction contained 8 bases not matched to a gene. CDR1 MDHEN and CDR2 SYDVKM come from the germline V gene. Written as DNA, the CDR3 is TGTGCCAGCAGTCCCAGACTAGCGGGAGCGGTTGAGCAGTTCTTC. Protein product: CASSPRLAGAVEQFF.

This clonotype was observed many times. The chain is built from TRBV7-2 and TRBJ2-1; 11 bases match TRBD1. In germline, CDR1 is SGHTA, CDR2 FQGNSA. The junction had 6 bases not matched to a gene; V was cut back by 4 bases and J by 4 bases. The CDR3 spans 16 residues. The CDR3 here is CASSSPGTGGYNEQFF. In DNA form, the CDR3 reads TGTGCCAGCAGCTCCCCCGGGACAGGGGGTTACAATGAGCAGTTCTTC.

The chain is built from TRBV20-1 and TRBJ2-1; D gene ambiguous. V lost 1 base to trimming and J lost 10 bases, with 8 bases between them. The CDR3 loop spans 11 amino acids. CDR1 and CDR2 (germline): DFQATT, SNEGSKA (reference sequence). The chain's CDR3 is CSARASREQFF. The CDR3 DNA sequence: TGCAGTGCTAGAGCGTCCCGCGAGCAGTTCTTC.

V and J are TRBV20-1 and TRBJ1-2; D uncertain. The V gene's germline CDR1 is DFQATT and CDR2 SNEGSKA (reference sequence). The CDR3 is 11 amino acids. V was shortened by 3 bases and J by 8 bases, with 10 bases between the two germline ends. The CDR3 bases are TGCAGTGCTAGCGTCTTGGGAGGCTACACCTTC. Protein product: CSASVLGGYTF.

In DNA, the CDR3 is TGCAGTGCTAGGGAACAGCTTCGGACTAGCCCCACAGATACGCAGTATTTT. It is translated as CSAREQLRTSPTDTQYF. The chain links TRBV20-1 to TRBJ2-3; 8 nucleotides agree with TRBD2. Trimming cost V 3 bases and J 2 bases; bases outside gene matches: 13. The germline V gene encodes CDR1 DFQATT and CDR2 SNEGSKA (reference sequence). This CDR3 comprises 17 residues.

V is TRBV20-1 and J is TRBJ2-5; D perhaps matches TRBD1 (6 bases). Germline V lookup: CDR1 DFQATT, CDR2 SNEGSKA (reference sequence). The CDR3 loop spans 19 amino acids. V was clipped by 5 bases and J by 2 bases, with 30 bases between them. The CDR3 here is CSADPGELFSFDPQETQYF. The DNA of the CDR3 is TGCAGTGCTGACCCAGGGGAACTGTTTAGTTTTGATCCACAAGAGACCCAGTACTTC.

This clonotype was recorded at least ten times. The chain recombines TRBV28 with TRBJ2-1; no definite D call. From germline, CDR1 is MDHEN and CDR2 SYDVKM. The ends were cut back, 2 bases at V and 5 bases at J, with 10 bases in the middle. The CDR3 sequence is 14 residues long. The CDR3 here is CASSLTNKNNEQFF. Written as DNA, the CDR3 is TGTGCCAGCAGTTTAACCAACAAAAACAATGAGCAGTTCTTC.

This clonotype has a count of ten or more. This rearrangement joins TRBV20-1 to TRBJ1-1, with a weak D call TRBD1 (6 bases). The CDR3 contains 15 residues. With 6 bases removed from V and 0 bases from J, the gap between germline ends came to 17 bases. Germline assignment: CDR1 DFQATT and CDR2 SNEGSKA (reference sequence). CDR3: CSAQRRQEVNTEAFF. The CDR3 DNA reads TGCAGTGCCCAACGACGACAGGAAGTGAACACTGAAGCTTTCTTT.

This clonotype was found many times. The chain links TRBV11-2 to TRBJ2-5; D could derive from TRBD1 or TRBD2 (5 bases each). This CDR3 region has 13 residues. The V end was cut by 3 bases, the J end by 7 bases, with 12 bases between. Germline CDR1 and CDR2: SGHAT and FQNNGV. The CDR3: CASSLPGLGTQYF. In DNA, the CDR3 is TGTGCCAGCAGCTTGCCGGGGCTCGGGACCCAGTACTTC.